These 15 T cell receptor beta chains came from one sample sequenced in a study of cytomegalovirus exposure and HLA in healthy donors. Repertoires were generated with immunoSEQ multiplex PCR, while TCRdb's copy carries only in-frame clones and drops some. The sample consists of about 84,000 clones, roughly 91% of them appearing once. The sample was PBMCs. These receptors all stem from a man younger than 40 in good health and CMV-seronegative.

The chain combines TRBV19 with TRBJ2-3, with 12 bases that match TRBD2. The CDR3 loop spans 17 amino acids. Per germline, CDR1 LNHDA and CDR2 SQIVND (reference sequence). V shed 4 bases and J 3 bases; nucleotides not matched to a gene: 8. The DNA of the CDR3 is TGTGCCAGTAGTACCGGACTAGCGGGAACCCAGACAGATACGCAGTATTTT. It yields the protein CASSTGLAGTQTDTQYF.

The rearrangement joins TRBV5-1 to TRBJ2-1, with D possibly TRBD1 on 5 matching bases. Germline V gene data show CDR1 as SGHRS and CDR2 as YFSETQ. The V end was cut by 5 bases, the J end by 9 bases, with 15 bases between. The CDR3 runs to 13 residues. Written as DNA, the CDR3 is TGCGCCAGCAGACCCATGCAGGGCCCTGAGCAGTTCTTC. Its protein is CASRPMQGPEQFF.

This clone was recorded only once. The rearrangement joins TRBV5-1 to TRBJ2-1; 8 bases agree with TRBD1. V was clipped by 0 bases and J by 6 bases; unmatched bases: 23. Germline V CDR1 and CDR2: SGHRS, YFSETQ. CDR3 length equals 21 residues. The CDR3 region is CASSLAGPLDRGREEGNEQFF. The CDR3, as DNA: TGCGCCAGCAGCTTGGCGGGGCCATTAGACAGGGGCCGCGAGGAGGGCAATGAGCAGTTCTTC. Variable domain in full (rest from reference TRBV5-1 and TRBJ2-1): KAGVTQTPRYLIKTRGQQVTLSCSPISGHRSVSWYQQTPGQGLQFLFEYFSETQRNKGNFPGRFSGRQFSNSRSEMNVSTLELGDSALYLCASSLAGPLDRGREEGNEQFFGPGTRLTVL.

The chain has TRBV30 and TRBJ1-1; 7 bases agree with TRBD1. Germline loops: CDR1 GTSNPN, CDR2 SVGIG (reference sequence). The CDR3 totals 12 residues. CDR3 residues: CAYDRDNTEAFF. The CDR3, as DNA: TGTGCTTACGACAGGGATAACACTGAAGCTTTCTTT. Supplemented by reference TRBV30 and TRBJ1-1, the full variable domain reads SQTIHQWPATLVQPVGSPLSLECTVEGTSNPNLYWYRQAAGRGLQLLFYSVGIGQISSEVPQNLSASRPQDRQFILSSKKLLLSDSGFYLCAYDRDNTEAFFGQGTRLTVV.

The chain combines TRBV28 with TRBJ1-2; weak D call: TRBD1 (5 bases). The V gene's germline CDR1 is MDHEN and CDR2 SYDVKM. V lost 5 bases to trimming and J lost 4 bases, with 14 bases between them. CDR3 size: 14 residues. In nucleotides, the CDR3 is TGTGCCAGCAGTCCCCGCGGGGGGATCTATGGCTACACCTTC. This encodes CASSPRGGIYGYTF.

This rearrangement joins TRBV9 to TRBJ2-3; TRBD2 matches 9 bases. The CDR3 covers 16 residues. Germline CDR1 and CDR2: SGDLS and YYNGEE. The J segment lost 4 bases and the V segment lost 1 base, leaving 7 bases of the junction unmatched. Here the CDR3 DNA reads TGTGCCAGCAGCGTACGAAGCGGGGGGTGGGCAGATACGCAGTATTTT. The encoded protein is CASSVRSGGWADTQYF.

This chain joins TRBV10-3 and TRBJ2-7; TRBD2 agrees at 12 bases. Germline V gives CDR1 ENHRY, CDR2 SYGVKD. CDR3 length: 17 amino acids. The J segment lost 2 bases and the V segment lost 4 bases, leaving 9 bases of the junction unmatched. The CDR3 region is CAISGGWRTSGTYEQYF. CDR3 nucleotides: TGTGCCATCAGTGGGGGTTGGCGGACTAGCGGGACCTACGAGCAGTACTTC.

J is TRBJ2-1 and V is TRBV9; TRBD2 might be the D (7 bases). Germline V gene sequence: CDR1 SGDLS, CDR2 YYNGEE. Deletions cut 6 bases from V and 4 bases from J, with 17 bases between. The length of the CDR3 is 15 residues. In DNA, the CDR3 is TGTGCCAGCACGGGGGGCAGGACTAGTTACAATGAGCAGTTCTTC. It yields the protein CASTGGRTSYNEQFF.

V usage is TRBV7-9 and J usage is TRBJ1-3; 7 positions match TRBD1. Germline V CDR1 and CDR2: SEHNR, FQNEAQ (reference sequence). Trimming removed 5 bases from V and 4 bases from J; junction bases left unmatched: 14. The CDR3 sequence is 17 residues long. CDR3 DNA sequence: TGTGCCAGCAGCGTTGAGACGACTCGGGACAGCGGAAACACCATATATTTT. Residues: CASSVETTRDSGNTIYF.

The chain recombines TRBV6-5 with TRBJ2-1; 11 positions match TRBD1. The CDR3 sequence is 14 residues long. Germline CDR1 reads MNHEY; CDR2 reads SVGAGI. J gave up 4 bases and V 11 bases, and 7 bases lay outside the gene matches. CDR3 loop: CASSRDRGYNEQFF. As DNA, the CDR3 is TGTGCCTCCTCAAGGGACAGGGGGTACAATGAGCAGTTCTTC.

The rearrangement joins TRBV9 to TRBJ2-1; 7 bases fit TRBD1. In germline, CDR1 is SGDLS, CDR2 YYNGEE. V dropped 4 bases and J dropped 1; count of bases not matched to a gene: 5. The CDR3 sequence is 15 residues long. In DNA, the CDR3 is TGTGCCAGCAGCCCCCGGACAGGTTCCTACAATGAGCAGTTCTTC. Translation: CASSPRTGSYNEQFF.

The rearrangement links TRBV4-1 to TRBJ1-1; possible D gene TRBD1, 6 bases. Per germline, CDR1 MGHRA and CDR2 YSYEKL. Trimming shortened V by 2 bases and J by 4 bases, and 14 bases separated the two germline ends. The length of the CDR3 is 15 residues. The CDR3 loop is CASSQMTGYSTEAFF. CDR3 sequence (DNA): TGCGCCAGCAGCCAAATGACAGGTTATAGCACTGAAGCTTTCTTT.

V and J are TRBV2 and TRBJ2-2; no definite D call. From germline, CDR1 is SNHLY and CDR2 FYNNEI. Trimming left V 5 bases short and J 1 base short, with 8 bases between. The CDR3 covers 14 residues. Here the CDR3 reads CASSSNRNTGELFF. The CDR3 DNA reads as TGTGCCAGCAGTTCAAACAGGAACACCGGGGAGCTGTTTTTT.

DNA for the CDR3: TGTGCCAGCAGCTTACGGACAGTGATTTACAATGAGCAGTTCTTC. Protein product: CASSLRTVIYNEQFF. V gene TRBV11-2 combines with J gene TRBJ2-1; a possible D gene is TRBD1 (6 bases). This CDR3 spans 15 amino acids. Trimming removed 2 bases from V and 4 bases from J, with 12 bases in between. Germline CDR1 SGHAT, CDR2 FQNNGV.

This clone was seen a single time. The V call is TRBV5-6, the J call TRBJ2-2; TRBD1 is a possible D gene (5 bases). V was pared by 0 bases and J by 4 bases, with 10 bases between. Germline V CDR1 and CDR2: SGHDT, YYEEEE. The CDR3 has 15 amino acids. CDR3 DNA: TGTGCCAGCAGCTTGGTAAGGGGATTCACCGGGGAGCTGTTTTTT. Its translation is CASSLVRGFTGELFF.